This passage covers 22 T cell receptor beta chains from one sample sequenced in a study of blood T cell repertoires in COVID-19. Some clones are missing from TCRdb's copy, which holds only in-frame ones; the method was immunoSEQ multiplex PCR. The table records a few hundred thousand clones, roughly 85% of them present only once. The sequencing input was peripheral blood. The receptors shown here come from a human donor in a cohort sampled during active COVID-19.

V gene TRBV7-9 combines with J gene TRBJ2-5; D is perhaps TRBD2 (6 bases). Trimming cost V 5 bases and J 5 bases, with 18 bases left between them. The CDR3 is 15 residues long. In germline, CDR1 is SEHNR, CDR2 FQNEAQ (reference sequence). CDR3 DNA sequence: TGTGCCAGCAGCGCTCCGGGAGACGGGTCGGAGACCCAGTACTTC. Translated, it gives CASSAPGDGSETQYF.

This chain uses TRBV5-6 with TRBJ1-1, with 8 bases that match TRBD1. The germline V gene encodes CDR1 SGHDT and CDR2 YYEEEE. V lost 5 bases, J lost 6 bases, and 9 bases stayed unmatched. This CDR3 comprises 14 residues. The chain's CDR3 is CASSQQGDDAEAFF. CDR3 nucleotides: TGTGCCAGCAGTCAACAGGGGGATGACGCTGAAGCTTTCTTT. Filled out from reference TRBV5-6 and TRBJ1-1, the complete variable domain reads DAGVTQSPTHLIKTRGQQVTLRCSPKSGHDTVSWYQQALGQGPQFIFQYYEEEERQRGNFPDRFSGHQFPNYSSELNVNALLLGDSALYLCASSQQGDDAEAFFGQGTRLTVV.

The V and J genes are TRBV27 and TRBJ1-1; D call uncertain. The V gene lost 2 bases and the J gene lost 1 base, with 8 bases spanning the gap. This CDR3 has 14 residues. Germline V gives CDR1 MNHEY, CDR2 SMNVEV (reference sequence). The chain's CDR3 is CASSLRGRNTEAFF. The CDR3, as DNA: TGTGCCAGCAGTTTAAGAGGGCGGAACACTGAAGCTTTCTTT.

The V call is TRBV5-1, the J call TRBJ1-5; TRBD1 might be the D (5 bases). This CDR3 contains 15 residues. V gave up 0 bases and J gave up 7 bases, with 14 bases separating them. Germline CDR1 is SGHRS and CDR2 is YFSETQ. CDR3 sequence reads: CASSLVGGRDQPQHF. The DNA of the CDR3 is TGCGCCAGCAGCTTGGTTGGAGGGCGGGACCAGCCCCAGCATTTT.

The rearrangement uses TRBV13 and TRBJ2-7; D remains ambiguous. Germline-derived CDR1 and CDR2 are PRHDT and FYEKMQ (reference sequence). Trimming stripped 5 bases from V and 6 bases from J, with 11 bases between. This CDR3 comprises 12 residues. This CDR3 reads CASSRRNPEQYF. CDR3 nucleotides: TGTGCCAGCAGCCGCAGGAACCCCGAGCAGTACTTC.

The V gene is TRBV29-1, the J gene TRBJ2-7; 9 bases map to TRBD1. Germline CDR1 and CDR2: SQVTM and ANQGSEA. This CDR3 is built from 12 residues. J lost 5 bases, V lost 7 bases, and 6 bases had no gene match. The CDR3 here is CSAGQGLHEQYF. The CDR3 DNA follows: TGCAGCGCTGGACAGGGGTTGCACGAGCAGTACTTC.

The chain has TRBV18 and TRBJ1-5; 8 nucleotides match TRBD1. The CDR3 length is 15 residues. With V trimmed by 5 bases and J by 2 bases, 5 bases remained unmatched. The germline gives CDR1 KGHSH, CDR2 LQKENI. This CDR3 is CASSDGTGGNQPQHF. The CDR3 region has the DNA TGTGCCAGCTCAGACGGGACAGGAGGCAATCAGCCCCAGCATTTT.

The sample holds many counts of this clone. This chain connects TRBV24-1 to TRBJ2-5; 8 bases are a match to TRBD1. Germline-derived CDR1 and CDR2 are KGHDR and SFDVKD. The ends lost 7 bases at V and 4 bases at J; junction bases unmatched: 7. This CDR3 has 14 amino acids. In DNA, the CDR3 is TGTGCCACCAGGAAAACAGGGGGACCAGAGACCCAGTACTTC. It encodes CATRKTGGPETQYF.

This chain joins TRBV6-6 and TRBJ1-2, with a tentative D call TRBD1 (5 bases). The ends were cut back, 0 bases at V and 7 bases at J, with 12 bases in the middle. Germline V gene lookup returns CDR1 MNHNY and CDR2 SVGAGI (reference sequence). CDR3 length: 14 amino acids. CDR3 coding DNA: TGTGCCAGCAGTTACTCGAATTTTGGGGCTGGCTACACCTTC. This sequence encodes CASSYSNFGAGYTF.

In DNA form, the CDR3 reads TGTGCCAGCAGTGAAGGTCCCCTCTCTGGAAACACCATATATTTT. This gives the protein CASSEGPLSGNTIYF. The V and J genes are TRBV2 and TRBJ1-3; D remains unclear. V was shortened by 1 base and J by 0 bases, with 7 bases between the two germline ends. The germline gives CDR1 SNHLY, CDR2 FYNNEI. CDR3 length: 15 residues. Based on the CDR3 plus reference TRBV2 and TRBJ1-3, the full variable domain is EPEVTQTPSHQVTQMGQEVILRCVPISNHLYFYWYRQILGQKVEFLVSFYNNEISEKSEIFDDQFSVERPDGSNFTLKIRSTKLEDSAMYFCASSEGPLSGNTIYFGEGSWLTVV.

CDR3 nucleotide sequence: TGTGCCACCCTAACCAAGAACTATGGCTACACCTTC. Translation: CATLTKNYGYTF. The chain employs TRBV28 and TRBJ1-2; D not certain. The V gene lost 10 bases and the J gene lost 2 bases, with 11 bases spanning the gap. Germline values: CDR1 MDHEN, CDR2 SYDVKM. CDR3 length equals 12 residues.

The V and J genes are TRBV24-1 and TRBJ1-4, with 7 positions matching TRBD1. CDR1 KGHDR and CDR2 SFDVKD come from the germline V gene. J lost 10 bases, V lost 4 bases, and 11 bases had no gene match. There are 15 residues in the CDR3. The CDR3 loop reads CATSDRTGPEGKLFF. For the CDR3, the DNA is TGTGCCACCAGTGACCGGACAGGCCCCGAAGGAAAACTGTTTTTT.

This sequence joins TRBV5-1 and TRBJ1-2; the D gene is possibly TRBD1 (5 bases). Germline V gene data show CDR1 as SGHRS and CDR2 as YFSETQ. The CDR3 runs 16 residues. Trimming stripped 2 bases from V and 5 bases from J, with 19 bases between. CDR3 sequence (DNA): TGCGCCAGCAGCTTTCCAGGGTTGAGTAAGGGTTATGGCTACACCTTC. Translated: CASSFPGLSKGYGYTF.

As regards this clone: No conserved phenylalanine or tryptophan is present at the end of the CDR3, so a read error is the likely explanation. The DNA is omitted, as the CDR3 cannot be located on it reliably, and the CDR3 follows TCRdb's listing. V gene TRBV6-2 or TRBV6-3 combines with J gene TRBJ2-7; the table gives TRBD2 as D, unverified against the DNA. From germline, CDR1 is MNHEY and CDR2 SVGEGT. The length of the CDR3 is 13 amino acids, counting both ends. CDR3 sequence: CASSYPKGLVLVT.

The V gene is TRBV15, the J gene TRBJ2-5, with D perhaps matching TRBD2 (7 bases). CDR3 length: 15 amino acids. The V gene lost 0 bases and the J gene lost 4 bases, with 12 bases spanning the gap. Germline V CDR1 and CDR2: LNHNV, YYDKDF (reference sequence). CDR3 coding DNA: TGTGCCACCAGCAGAGAGGTGGCGGGGGCAGAGACCCAGTACTTC. This codes for CATSREVAGAETQYF. Full variable domain (remainder filled in from reference TRBV15 and TRBJ2-5): DAMVIQNPRYQVTQFGKPVTLSCSQTLNHNVMYWYQQKSSQAPKLLFHYYDKDFNNEADTPDNFQSRRPNTSFCFLDIRSPGLGDTAMYLCATSREVAGAETQYFGPGTRLLVL.

This chain links TRBV9 with TRBJ2-2; D uncertain. In germline, CDR1 is SGDLS, CDR2 YYNGEE. CDR3 size: 13 residues. V was trimmed by 3 bases and J by 3 bases, leaving 6 bases between them. DNA of the CDR3: TGTGCCAGCAGCGCCCGAGACACCGGGGAGCTGTTTTTT. It translates to CASSARDTGELFF.

This clone is a singleton in its sample. V is TRBV7-2 and J is TRBJ2-1, with 14 nucleotides matching TRBD2. CDR3 length equals 17 residues. V trimming: 5 bases; J trimming: 12 bases; junction bases outside the gene matches: 15. CDR1 is SGHTA, CDR2 FQGNSA, per germline. CDR3 sequence (DNA): TGTGCCAGCAGCGAAGGTGGACTAGCGGGGGGCTCCCGGGGGCAGTTCTTC. Its protein product is CASSEGGLAGGSRGQFF. The variable domain in full, with the rest retrieved from reference TRBV7-2 and TRBJ2-1, is GAGVSQSPSNKVTEKGKDVELRCDPISGHTALYWYRQSLGQGLEFLIYFQGNSAPDKSGLPSDRFSAERTGGSVSTLTIQRTQQEDSAVYLCASSEGGLAGGSRGQFFGPGTRLTVL.

V and J are TRBV18 and TRBJ2-6; TRBD1 aligns across 7 bases. This CDR3 spans 17 amino acids. Trimming at V came to 3 bases and at J to 0 bases, leaving 5 bases not matched to a gene. Looked up from germline, CDR1 is KGHSH and CDR2 is LQKENI. The CDR3 here is CASSPGQLISGANVLTF. The CDR3 bases are TGTGCCAGCTCACCGGGACAGCTAATCTCTGGGGCCAACGTCCTGACTTTC.

CDR3: CAWSFGITDTQYF. For the CDR3, the DNA is TGTGCCTGGAGTTTCGGGATCACAGATACGCAGTATTTT. The chain has TRBV30 and TRBJ2-3; possible D gene TRBD2, 5 bases. The CDR3 covers 13 residues. V shed 2 bases and J shed 2 bases, with 8 bases lying between them. Looked up from germline, CDR1 is GTSNPN and CDR2 is SVGIG (reference sequence).

The chain uses TRBV28 and TRBJ2-3, with TRBD2 matching over 16 bases. The CDR3 is made up of 16 amino acids. Trimming cost V 6 bases and J 2 bases; bases outside gene matches: 2. Germline V gene data show CDR1 as MDHEN and CDR2 as SYDVKM. CDR3: CASRGLAGGPTDTQYF. The DNA of the CDR3 is TGTGCCAGCAGGGGACTAGCGGGGGGGCCCACAGATACGCAGTATTTT.

The CDR3 nucleotides are TGTGCTAGTGGTTTGGTAGGACAGGGCGTAGATGCTTTCTTT. Translated: CASGLVGQGVDAFF. The rearrangement joins TRBV12-5 to TRBJ1-1; 8 bases fit TRBD1. CDR1 is LGHNT and CDR2 is FRNRAP in the germline V gene. The CDR3 consists of 14 residues. Trimming at V came to 0 bases and at J to 11 bases, leaving 8 bases not matched to a gene.

The chain has TRBV6-5 and TRBJ1-1; D might be TRBD1 (6 bases). The germline V gene encodes CDR1 MNHEY and CDR2 SVGAGI. This CDR3 is built from 12 residues. Trimming took off 9 bases at V and 5 bases at J, with 13 bases between the two ends. This CDR3 is CASQGTGTEAFF. In DNA form, the CDR3 reads TGTGCCAGTCAGGGGACGGGGACTGAAGCTTTCTTT.